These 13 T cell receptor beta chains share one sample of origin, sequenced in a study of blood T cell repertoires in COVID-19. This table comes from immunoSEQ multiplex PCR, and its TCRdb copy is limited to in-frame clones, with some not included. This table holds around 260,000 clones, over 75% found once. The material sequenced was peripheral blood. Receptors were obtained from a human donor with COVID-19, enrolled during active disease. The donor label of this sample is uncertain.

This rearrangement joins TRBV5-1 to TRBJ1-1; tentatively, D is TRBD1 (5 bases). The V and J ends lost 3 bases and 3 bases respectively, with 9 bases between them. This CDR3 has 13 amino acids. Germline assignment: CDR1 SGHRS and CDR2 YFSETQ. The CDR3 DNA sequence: TGCGCCAGCAGCTGGGACTCGGACACTGAAGCTTTCTTT. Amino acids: CASSWDSDTEAFF.

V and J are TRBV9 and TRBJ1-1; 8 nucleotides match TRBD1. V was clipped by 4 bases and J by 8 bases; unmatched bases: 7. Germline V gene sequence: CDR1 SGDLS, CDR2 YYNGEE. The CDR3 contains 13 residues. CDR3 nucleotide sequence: TGTGCCAGCAGCCCTGAACAGGGGGAGGAAGCTTTCTTT. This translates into CASSPEQGEEAFF.

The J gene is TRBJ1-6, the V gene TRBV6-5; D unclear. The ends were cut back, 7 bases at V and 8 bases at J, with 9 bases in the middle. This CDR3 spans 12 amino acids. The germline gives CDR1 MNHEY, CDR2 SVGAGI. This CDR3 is CASISAYSPLHF. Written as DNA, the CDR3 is TGTGCCAGCATCAGCGCCTATTCACCCCTCCACTTT.

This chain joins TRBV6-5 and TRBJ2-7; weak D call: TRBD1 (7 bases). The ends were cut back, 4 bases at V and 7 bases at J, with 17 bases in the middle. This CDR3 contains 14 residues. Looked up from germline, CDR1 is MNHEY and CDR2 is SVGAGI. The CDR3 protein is CASSSLQGGTEQYF. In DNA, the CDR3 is TGTGCCAGCAGTTCCCTCCAGGGGGGTACGGAGCAGTACTTC.

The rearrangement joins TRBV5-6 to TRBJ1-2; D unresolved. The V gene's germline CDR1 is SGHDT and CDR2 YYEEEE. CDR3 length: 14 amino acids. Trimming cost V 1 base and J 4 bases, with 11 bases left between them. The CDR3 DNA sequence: TGTGCCAGCAGCTTGACAGCTACGGCCTATGGCTACACCTTC. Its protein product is CASSLTATAYGYTF.

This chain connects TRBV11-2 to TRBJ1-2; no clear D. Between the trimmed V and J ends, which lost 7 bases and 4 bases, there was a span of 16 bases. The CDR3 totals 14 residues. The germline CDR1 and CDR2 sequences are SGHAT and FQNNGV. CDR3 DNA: TGTGCCAGCACCCCCGAAGCGGGAGCCTATGGCTACACCTTC. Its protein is CASTPEAGAYGYTF. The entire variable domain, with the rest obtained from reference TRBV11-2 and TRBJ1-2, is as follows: EAGVAQSPRYKIIEKRQSVAFWCNPISGHATLYWYQQILGQGPKLLIQFQNNGVVDDSQLPKDRFSAERLKGVDSTLKIQPAKLEDSAVYLCASTPEAGAYGYTFGSGTRLTVV.

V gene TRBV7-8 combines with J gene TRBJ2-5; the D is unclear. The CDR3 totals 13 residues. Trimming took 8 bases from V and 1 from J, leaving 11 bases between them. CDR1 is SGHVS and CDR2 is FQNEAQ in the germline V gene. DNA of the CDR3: TGTGCCAGCGAGAGGCCGTCCCAAGAGACCCAGTACTTC. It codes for CASERPSQETQYF.

The CDR3 is CASSFDPGQGTDTQYF. DNA of the CDR3: TGTGCCAGCAGCTTTGATCCGGGACAGGGCACAGATACGCAGTATTTT. The chain links TRBV11-2 to TRBJ2-3; 8 bases are shared with TRBD1. The J segment lost 1 base and the V segment lost 3 bases, leaving 6 bases of the junction unmatched. CDR3 length equals 16 residues. In germline, CDR1 is SGHAT, CDR2 FQNNGV.

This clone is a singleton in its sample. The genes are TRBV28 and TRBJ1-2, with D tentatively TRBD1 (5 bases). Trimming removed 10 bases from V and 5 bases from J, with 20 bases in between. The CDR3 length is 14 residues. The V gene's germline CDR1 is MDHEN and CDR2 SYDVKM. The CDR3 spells CATERVGGFYGYTF. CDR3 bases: TGTGCCACCGAAAGGGTCGGGGGTTTTTATGGCTACACCTTC.

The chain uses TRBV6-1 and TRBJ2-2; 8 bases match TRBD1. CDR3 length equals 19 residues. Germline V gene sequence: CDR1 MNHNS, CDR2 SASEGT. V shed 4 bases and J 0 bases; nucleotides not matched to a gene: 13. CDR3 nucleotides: TGTGCCAGCAGTGCCAATTCCCGGACAGGGAATTCGAACACCGGGGAGCTGTTTTTT. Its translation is CASSANSRTGNSNTGELFF.

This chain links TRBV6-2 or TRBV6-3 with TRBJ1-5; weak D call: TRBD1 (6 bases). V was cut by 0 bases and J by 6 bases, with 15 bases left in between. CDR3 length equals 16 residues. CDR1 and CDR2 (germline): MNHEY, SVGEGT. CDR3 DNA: TGTGCCAGCAGTTACTCGAACGTGGGGGCAGGTCAGCCCCAGCATTTT. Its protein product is CASSYSNVGAGQPQHF.

The CDR3 nucleotides read TGTGCCAGCAGCACAGGACAGGGGGCGGACACTGAAGCTTTCTTT. Translated, it gives CASSTGQGADTEAFF. The V and J genes are TRBV5-6 and TRBJ1-1; 11 positions match TRBD1. The CDR3 extends over 15 amino acids. Germline CDR1 reads SGHDT; CDR2 reads YYEEEE. V lost 4 bases and J lost 3; bases outside the gene matches: 5.

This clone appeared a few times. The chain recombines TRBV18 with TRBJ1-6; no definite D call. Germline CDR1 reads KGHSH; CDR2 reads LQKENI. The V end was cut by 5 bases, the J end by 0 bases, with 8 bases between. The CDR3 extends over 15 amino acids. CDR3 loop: CASSRTSSYNSPLHF. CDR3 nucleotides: TGTGCCAGCTCAAGAACGAGCTCCTATAATTCACCCCTCCACTTT.